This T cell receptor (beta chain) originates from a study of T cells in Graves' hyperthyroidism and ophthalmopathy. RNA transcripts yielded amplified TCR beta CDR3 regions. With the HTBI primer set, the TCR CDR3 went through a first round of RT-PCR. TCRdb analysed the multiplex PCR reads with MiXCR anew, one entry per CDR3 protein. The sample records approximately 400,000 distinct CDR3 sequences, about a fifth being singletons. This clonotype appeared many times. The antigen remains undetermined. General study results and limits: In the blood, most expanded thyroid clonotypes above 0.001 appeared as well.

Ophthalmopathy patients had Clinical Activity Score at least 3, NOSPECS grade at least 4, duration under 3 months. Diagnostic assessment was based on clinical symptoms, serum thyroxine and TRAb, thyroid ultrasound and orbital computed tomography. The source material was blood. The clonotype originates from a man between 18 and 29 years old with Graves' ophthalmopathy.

CDR3 amino acids: CASSLGGSLYEQYF. CDR3 coding DNA: TGTGCCAGCAGTTTGGGAGGGAGTCTCTACGAGCAGTACTTC. This chain uses TRBV27 with TRBJ2-7; 7 bases are a match to TRBD2. CDR3 length equals 14 residues. The germline V gene encodes CDR1 MNHEY and CDR2 SMNVEV (reference sequence). The V gene end was trimmed by 3 bases and the J gene end by 3 bases; junction bases not matched to a gene: 5.